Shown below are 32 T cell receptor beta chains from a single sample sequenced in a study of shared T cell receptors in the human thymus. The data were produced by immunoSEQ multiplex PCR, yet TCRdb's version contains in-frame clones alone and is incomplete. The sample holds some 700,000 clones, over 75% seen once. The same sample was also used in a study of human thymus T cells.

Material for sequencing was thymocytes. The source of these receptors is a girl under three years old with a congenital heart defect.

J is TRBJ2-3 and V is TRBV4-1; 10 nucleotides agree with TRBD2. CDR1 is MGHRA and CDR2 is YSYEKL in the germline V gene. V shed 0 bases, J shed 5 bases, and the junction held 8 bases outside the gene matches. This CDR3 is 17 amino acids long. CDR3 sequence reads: CASSQEVPSGGGDTQYF. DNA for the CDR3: TGCGCCAGCAGCCAAGAAGTTCCTAGCGGGGGCGGAGATACGCAGTATTTT.

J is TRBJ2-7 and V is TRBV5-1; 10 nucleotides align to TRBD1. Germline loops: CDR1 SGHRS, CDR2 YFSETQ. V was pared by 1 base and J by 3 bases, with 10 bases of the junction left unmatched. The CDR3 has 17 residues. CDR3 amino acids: CASSLSNPGTGVYEQYF. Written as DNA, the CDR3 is TGCGCCAGCAGCTTGAGTAATCCCGGGACAGGGGTCTACGAGCAGTACTTC.

The CDR3 bases are TGCGCCAGCAGCGGGGAGGACCGATACAATGAGCAGTTCTTC. It specifies CASSGEDRYNEQFF. This sequence joins TRBV5-1 and TRBJ2-1; TRBD2 is a possible D gene (6 bases). The CDR3 length is 14 residues. The V and J ends lost 4 bases and 4 bases respectively, with 12 bases between them. The germline V gene has CDR1 SGHRS and CDR2 YFSETQ.

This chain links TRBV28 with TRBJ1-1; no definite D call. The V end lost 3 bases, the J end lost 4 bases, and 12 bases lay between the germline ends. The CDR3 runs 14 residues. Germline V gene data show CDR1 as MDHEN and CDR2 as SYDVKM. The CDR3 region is CASSFGEPGTEAFF. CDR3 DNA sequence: TGTGCCAGCAGTTTCGGGGAGCCGGGCACTGAAGCTTTCTTT.

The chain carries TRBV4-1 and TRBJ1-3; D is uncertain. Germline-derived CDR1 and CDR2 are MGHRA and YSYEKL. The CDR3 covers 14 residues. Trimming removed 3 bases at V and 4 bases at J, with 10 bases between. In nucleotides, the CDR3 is TGCGCCAGCAGCCATATGGTAGAGGGAAACACCATATATTTT. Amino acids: CASSHMVEGNTIYF.

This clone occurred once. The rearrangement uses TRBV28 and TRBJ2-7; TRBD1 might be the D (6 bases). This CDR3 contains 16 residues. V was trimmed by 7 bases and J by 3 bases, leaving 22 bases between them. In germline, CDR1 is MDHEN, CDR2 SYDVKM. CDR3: CASKQGDALKDYEQYF. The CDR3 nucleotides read TGTGCCAGCAAACAGGGTGATGCCTTGAAAGACTACGAGCAGTACTTC.

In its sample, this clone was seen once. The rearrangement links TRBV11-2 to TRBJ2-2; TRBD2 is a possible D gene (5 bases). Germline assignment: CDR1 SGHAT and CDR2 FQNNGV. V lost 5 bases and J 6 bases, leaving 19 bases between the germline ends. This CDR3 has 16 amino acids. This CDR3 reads CASSASSGEHPGELFF. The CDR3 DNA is TGTGCCAGCAGCGCTTCGAGCGGTGAACACCCCGGGGAGCTGTTTTTT.

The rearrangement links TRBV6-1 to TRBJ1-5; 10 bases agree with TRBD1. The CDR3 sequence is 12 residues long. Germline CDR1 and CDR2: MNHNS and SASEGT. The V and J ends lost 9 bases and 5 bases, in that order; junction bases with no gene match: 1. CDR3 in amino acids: CASDRGHQPQHF. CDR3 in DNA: TGTGCCAGTGACAGGGGGCATCAGCCCCAGCATTTT.

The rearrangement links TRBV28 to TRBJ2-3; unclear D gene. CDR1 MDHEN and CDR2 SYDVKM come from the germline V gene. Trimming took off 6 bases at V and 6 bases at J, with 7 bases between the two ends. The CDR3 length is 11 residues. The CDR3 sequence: CASRARDTQYF. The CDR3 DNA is TGTGCCAGCAGGGCTAGGGATACGCAGTATTTT.

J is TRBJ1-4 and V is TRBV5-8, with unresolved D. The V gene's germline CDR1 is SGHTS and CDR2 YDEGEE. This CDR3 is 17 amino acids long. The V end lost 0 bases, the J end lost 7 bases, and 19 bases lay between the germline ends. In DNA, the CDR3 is TGTGCCAGCAGCTTGGTGATTCCCGGACTGTCTTTTGAAAAACTGTTTTTT. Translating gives CASSLVIPGLSFEKLFF.

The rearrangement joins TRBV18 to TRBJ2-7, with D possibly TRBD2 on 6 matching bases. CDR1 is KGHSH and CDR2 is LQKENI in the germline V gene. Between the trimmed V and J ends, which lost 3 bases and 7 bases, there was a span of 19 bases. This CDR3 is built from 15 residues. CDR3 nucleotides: TGTGCCAGCTCACCTTCGGTTGGGAGGATTCCTGAGCAGTACTTC. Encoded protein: CASSPSVGRIPEQYF.

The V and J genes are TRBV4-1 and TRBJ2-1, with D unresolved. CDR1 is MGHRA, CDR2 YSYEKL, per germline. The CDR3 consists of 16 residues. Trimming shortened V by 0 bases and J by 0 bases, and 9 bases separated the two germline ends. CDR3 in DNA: TGCGCCAGCAGCCAAGATGGGCAGCACTCCTACAATGAGCAGTTCTTC. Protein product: CASSQDGQHSYNEQFF.

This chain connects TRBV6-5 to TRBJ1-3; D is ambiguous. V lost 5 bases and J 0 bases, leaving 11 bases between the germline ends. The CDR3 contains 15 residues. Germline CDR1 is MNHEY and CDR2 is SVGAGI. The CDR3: CASSHDTFSGNTIYF. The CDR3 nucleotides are TGTGCCAGCAGTCACGACACCTTCTCTGGAAACACCATATATTTT.

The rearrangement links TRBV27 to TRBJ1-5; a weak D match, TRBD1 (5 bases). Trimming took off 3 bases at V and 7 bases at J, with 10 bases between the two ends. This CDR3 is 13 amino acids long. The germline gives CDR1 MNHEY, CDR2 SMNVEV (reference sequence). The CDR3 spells CASSLGLGQPQHF. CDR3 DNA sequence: TGTGCCAGCAGTTTGGGGCTCGGACAGCCCCAGCATTTT.

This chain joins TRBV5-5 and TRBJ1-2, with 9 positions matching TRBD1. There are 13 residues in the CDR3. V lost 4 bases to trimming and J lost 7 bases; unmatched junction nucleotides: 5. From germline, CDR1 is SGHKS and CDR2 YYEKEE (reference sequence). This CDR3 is CASSRTGEGGYTF. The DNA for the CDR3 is TGTGCCAGCAGCCGGACAGGGGAGGGTGGCTACACCTTC.

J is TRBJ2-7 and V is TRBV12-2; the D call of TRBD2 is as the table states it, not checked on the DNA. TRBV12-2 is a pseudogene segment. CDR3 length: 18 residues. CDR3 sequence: CASRPSSRLASRRGEQYF. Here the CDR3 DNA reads TGTGCAAGTCGCCCCAGTAGTAGGTTGGCTAGCCGGCGCGGCGAGCAGTACTTC.

The chain's CDR3 is CASSSSQGLSYNEQFF. In DNA, the CDR3 is TGTGCCAGCAGTTCGTCCCAGGGGCTCTCCTACAATGAGCAGTTCTTC. The chain has TRBV6-5 and TRBJ2-1; D is perhaps TRBD1 (6 bases). The CDR3 runs to 16 residues. The germline gives CDR1 MNHEY, CDR2 SVGAGI. Trimming removed 4 bases from V and 0 bases from J, with 13 bases in between.

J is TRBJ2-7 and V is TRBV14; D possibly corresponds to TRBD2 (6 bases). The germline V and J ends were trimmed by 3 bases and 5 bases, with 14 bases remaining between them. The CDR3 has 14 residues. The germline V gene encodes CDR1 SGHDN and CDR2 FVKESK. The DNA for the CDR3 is TGTGCCAGCAGCCACCGGGACTGGACCCACGAGCAGTACTTC. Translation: CASSHRDWTHEQYF.

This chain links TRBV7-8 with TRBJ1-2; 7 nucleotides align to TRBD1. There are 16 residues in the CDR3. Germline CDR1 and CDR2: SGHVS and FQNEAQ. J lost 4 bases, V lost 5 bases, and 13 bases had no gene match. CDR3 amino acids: CASSHAHRGEGYGYTF. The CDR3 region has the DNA TGTGCCAGCAGCCATGCCCACAGGGGTGAGGGCTATGGCTACACCTTC. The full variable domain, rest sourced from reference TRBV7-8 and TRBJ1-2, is GAGVSQSPRYKVAKRGQDVALRCDPISGHVSLFWYQQALGQGPEFLTYFQNEAQLDKSGLPSDRFFAERPEGSVSTLKIQRTQQEDSAVYLCASSHAHRGEGYGYTFGSGTRLTVV.

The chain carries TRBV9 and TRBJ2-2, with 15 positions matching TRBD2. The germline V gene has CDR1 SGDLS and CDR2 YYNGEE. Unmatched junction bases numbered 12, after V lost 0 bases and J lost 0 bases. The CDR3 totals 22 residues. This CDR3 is CASSVDFRKGLAGGANTGELFF. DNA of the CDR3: TGTGCCAGCAGCGTAGATTTTAGGAAGGGACTAGCGGGGGGAGCGAACACCGGGGAGCTGTTTTTT.

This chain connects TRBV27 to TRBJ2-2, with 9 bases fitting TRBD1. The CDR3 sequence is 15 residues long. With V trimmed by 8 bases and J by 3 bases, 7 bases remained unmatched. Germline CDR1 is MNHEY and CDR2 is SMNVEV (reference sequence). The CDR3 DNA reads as TGTGCCAGCTACGACCGGGACAGGGACACCGGGGAGCTGTTTTTT. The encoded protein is CASYDRDRDTGELFF.

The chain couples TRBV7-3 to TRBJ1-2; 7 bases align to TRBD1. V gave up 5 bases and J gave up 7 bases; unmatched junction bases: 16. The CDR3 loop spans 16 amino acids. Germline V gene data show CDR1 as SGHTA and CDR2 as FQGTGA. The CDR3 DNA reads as TGTGCCAGCAGCCCCAACGGTTTAGGGGGCGCCGGTGGCTACACCTTC. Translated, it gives CASSPNGLGGAGGYTF. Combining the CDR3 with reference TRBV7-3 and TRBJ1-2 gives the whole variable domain GAGVSQTPSNKVTEKGKYVELRCDPISGHTALYWYRQSLGQGPEFLIYFQGTGAADDSGLPNDRFFAVRPEGSVSTLKIQRTERGDSAVYLCASSPNGLGGAGGYTFGSGTRLTVV.

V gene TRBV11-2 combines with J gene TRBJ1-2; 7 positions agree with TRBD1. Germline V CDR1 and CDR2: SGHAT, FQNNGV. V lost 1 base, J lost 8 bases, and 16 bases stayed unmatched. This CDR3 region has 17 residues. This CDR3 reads CASSLVEGLEGALGYTF. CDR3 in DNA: TGTGCCAGCAGCTTAGTAGAGGGGTTGGAGGGGGCTTTGGGCTACACCTTC. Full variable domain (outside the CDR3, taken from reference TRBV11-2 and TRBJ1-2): EAGVAQSPRYKIIEKRQSVAFWCNPISGHATLYWYQQILGQGPKLLIQFQNNGVVDDSQLPKDRFSAERLKGVDSTLKIQPAKLEDSAVYLCASSLVEGLEGALGYTFGSGTRLTVV.

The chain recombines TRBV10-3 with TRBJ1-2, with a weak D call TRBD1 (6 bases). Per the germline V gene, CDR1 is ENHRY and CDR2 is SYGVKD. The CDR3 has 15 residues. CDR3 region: CGLISPEGGRGGYTF. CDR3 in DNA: TGTGGGTTAATCAGCCCGGAGGGGGGGAGGGGTGGCTACACCTTC.

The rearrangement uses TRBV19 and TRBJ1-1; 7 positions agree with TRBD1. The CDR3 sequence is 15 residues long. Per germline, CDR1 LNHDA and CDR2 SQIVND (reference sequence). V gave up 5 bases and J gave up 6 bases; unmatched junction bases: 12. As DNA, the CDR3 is TGTGCCAGTAGTGCCCACAGGACAGGACAGGCTGAAGCTTTCTTT. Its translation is CASSAHRTGQAEAFF.

The DNA for the CDR3 is TGTGCCAGCAGCGTAGGGGGTAGCGGGGGGGAAGGTGAGGAGACCCAGTACTTC. Amino acids: CASSVGGSGGEGEETQYF. This sequence joins TRBV9 and TRBJ2-5; TRBD2 agrees at 11 bases. J lost 5 bases, V lost 0 bases, and 12 bases had no gene match. The germline CDR1 and CDR2 sequences are SGDLS and YYNGEE. CDR3 length: 18 residues.

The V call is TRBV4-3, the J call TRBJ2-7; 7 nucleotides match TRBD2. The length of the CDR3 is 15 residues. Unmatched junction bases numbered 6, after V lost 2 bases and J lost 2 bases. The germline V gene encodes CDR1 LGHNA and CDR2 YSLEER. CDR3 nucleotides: TGCGCCAGCAGCCAATGGGCGGGGGTAACCTACGAGCAGTACTTC. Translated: CASSQWAGVTYEQYF.

The CDR3 here is CASSFIKGTGARLDTQYF. CDR3 bases: TGTGCCAGCAGCTTCATAAAGGGGACAGGGGCCAGGTTGGATACGCAGTATTTT. This chain connects TRBV7-6 to TRBJ2-3; TRBD1 aligns across 10 bases. Germline CDR1 is SGHVS and CDR2 is FNYEAQ. CDR3 length: 18 residues. Unmatched junction bases numbered 15, after V lost 3 bases and J lost 6 bases.

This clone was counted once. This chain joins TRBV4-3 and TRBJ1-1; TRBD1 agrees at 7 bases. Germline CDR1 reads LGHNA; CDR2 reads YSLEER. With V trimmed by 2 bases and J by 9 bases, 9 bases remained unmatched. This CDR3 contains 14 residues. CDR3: CASSQIDRARKAFF. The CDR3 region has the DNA TGCGCCAGCAGCCAAATCGACAGGGCCCGAAAAGCTTTCTTT.

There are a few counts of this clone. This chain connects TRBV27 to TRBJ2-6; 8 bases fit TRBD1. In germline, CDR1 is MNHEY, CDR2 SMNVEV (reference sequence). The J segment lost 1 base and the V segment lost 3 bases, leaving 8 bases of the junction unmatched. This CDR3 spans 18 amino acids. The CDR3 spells CASSLLPGQVSGANVLTF. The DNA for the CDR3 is TGTGCCAGCAGTTTGTTACCGGGACAGGTTTCTGGGGCCAACGTCCTGACTTTC.

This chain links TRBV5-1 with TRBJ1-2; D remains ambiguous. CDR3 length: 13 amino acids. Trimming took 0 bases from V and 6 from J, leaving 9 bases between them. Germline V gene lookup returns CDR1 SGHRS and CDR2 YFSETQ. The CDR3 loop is CASSLERGDGYTF. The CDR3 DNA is TGCGCCAGCAGCTTGGAACGGGGAGATGGCTACACCTTC.

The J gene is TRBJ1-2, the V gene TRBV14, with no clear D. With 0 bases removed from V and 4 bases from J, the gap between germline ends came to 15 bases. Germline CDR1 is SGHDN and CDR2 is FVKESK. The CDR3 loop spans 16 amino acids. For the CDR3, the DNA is TGTGCCAGCAGCCAAGATTCAGGTGGCCTCGGCTATGGCTACACCTTC. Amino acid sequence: CASSQDSGGLGYGYTF.